The 9 T cell receptor beta chains below were found in one sample sequenced in a study of blood T cell repertoires in COVID-19. Assay: immunoSEQ multiplex PCR; the TCRdb copy retains only in-frame clones and omits some. The repertoire holds approximately 210,000 clones, with approximately 86% as singletons. The specimen was peripheral blood. The receptors originated from a man aged 55 to 70 with COVID-19, enrolled during active disease.

This chain uses TRBV12-3 or TRBV12-4 with TRBJ1-2, with D hard to call. This CDR3 contains 11 residues. Trimming took 6 bases from V and 5 from J, leaving 7 bases between them. CDR3 sequence (DNA): TGTGCCAGCAGGGCGACTTATGGCTACACCTTC. Encoded protein: CASRATYGYTF.

The rearrangement uses TRBV19 and TRBJ1-4; weak D call: TRBD1 (5 bases). Germline values: CDR1 LNHDA, CDR2 SQIVND (reference sequence). V was pared by 6 bases and J by 5 bases, with 16 bases between. The CDR3 sequence is 15 residues long. The CDR3 here is CASRTVEGRNEKLFF. DNA for the CDR3: TGTGCCAGTAGGACAGTGGAGGGGAGGAATGAAAAACTGTTTTTT.

V usage is TRBV6-5 and J usage is TRBJ2-3, with 7 bases aligning to TRBD1. This CDR3 is built from 16 residues. V lost 0 bases to trimming and J lost 2 bases; unmatched junction nucleotides: 5. CDR1 is MNHEY and CDR2 is SVGAGI in the germline V gene. CDR3 nucleotides: TGTGCCAGCAGTTACTCTGGGACAGCGATCACAGATACGCAGTATTTT. It encodes CASSYSGTAITDTQYF.

The chain uses TRBV19 and TRBJ1-1; 8 bases are shared with TRBD1. Losses at the gene ends were 1 base for V and 6 bases for J; bases not matched to a gene: 1. The CDR3 runs 13 residues. CDR1 is LNHDA, CDR2 SQIVND, per germline (reference sequence). CDR3: CASSIARGPEAFF. The CDR3 DNA reads TGTGCCAGTAGTATAGCCAGGGGGCCTGAAGCTTTCTTT.

The J gene is TRBJ2-2, the V gene TRBV7-6, with D tentatively TRBD1 (6 bases). V lost 4 bases, J lost 4 bases, and 13 bases lay in between. CDR1 is SGHVS, CDR2 FNYEAQ, per germline. This CDR3 comprises 15 residues. The CDR3 region has the DNA TGTGCCAGCAGCTACAGGGTTCTCGGCACCGGGGAGCTGTTTTTT. As protein: CASSYRVLGTGELFF. Using reference TRBV7-6 and TRBJ2-2 for the parts outside the CDR3, the full variable domain is GAGVSQSPRYKVTKRGQDVALRCDPISGHVSLYWYRQALGQGPEFLTYFNYEAQQDKSGLPNDRFSAERPEGSISTLTIQRTEQRDSAMYRCASSYRVLGTGELFFGEGSRLTVL.

This clone occurred a few times. The chain joins TRBV14 to TRBJ2-1; D possibly corresponds to TRBD1 (6 bases). Between the trimmed V and J ends, which lost 6 bases and 0 bases, there was a span of 12 bases. CDR3 length equals 15 residues. Germline CDR1 is SGHDN and CDR2 is FVKESK. The CDR3 sequence: CASRATRGSYNEQFF. CDR3 sequence (DNA): TGTGCCAGCAGGGCTACCAGGGGCTCCTACAATGAGCAGTTCTTC. The full variable domain, in which reference TRBV14 and TRBJ2-1 provide the parts outside the CDR3, is EAGVTQFPSHSVIEKGQTVTLRCDPISGHDNLYWYRRVMGKEIKFLLHFVKESKQDESGMPNNRFLAERTGGTYSTLKVQPAELEDSGVYFCASRATRGSYNEQFFGPGTRLTVL.

The gene calls are TRBV15 and TRBJ2-6; D is possibly TRBD1 (6 bases). Trimming left V 2 bases short and J 2 bases short, with 16 bases between. Looked up from germline, CDR1 is LNHNV and CDR2 is YYDKDF (reference sequence). This CDR3 has 18 amino acids. The CDR3 nucleotides are TGTGCCACCAGCAGATCATATAGGGGGTCGGCTGGGGCCAACGTCCTGACTTTC. Protein product: CATSRSYRGSAGANVLTF.

This chain's CDR3 is CASSSGDGTYYGYTF. CDR3 bases: TGCGCCAGCAGCTCAGGGGACGGGACGTACTATGGCTACACCTTC. J is TRBJ1-2 and V is TRBV5-1, with TRBD1 as a possible D gene (6 bases). Trimming stripped 3 bases from V and 3 bases from J, with 15 bases between. Germline V gene data show CDR1 as SGHRS and CDR2 as YFSETQ. This CDR3 is built from 15 residues.

V is TRBV18 and J is TRBJ2-7; tentative D call: TRBD1 (7 bases). CDR1 KGHSH and CDR2 LQKENI come from the germline V gene. The CDR3 sequence is 16 residues long. V was pared by 1 base and J by 5 bases, with 18 bases between. This chain's CDR3 is CASSPLGGTASNEQYF. The DNA of the CDR3 is TGTGCCAGCTCACCACTTGGCGGGACAGCTTCTAACGAGCAGTACTTC.